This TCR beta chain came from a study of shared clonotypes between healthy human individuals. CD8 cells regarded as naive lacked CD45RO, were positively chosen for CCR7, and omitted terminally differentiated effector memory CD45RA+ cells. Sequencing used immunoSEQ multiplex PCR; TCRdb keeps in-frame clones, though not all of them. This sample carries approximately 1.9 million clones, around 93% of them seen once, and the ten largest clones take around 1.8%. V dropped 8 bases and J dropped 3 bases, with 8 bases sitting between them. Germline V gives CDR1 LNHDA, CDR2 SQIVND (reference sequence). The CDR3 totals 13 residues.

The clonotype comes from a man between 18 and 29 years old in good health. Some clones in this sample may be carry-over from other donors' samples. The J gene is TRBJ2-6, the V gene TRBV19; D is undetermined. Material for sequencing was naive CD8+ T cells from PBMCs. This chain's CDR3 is CASAPGGANVLTF. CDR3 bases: TGTGCCAGTGCACCTGGTGGGGCCAACGTCCTGACTTTC.